Sequencing of this T cell receptor beta chain was carried out in a study of shared clonotypes between healthy human individuals. Study as a whole: The cohort comprised a couple of women and a few men. Their ages spanned 18 to 49 years.

Splitting of each subset's genomic DNA was done evenly across several immunoSEQ plates. TCRdb's table, derived via immunoSEQ multiplex PCR, lists solely in-frame clones and lacks some. The sample has 600,000 or so clones, 95% to 98% seen once. Naive CD8 cells lacked CD45RO and underwent positive selection for CCR7, leaving out terminally differentiated effector memory CD45RA+ cells. The ends were cut back, 10 bases at V and 5 bases at J, with 18 bases in the middle. The V gene's germline CDR1 is MDHEN and CDR2 SYDVKM. This CDR3 contains 13 residues. Source material: naive CD8+ T cells sorted from blood. V is TRBV28 and J is TRBJ2-7; D gene uncertain. This receptor was obtained from a man between 25 and 39 years old in good health. The CDR3 sequence: CANPLRQSHEQYF. Here the CDR3 DNA reads TGTGCCAACCCATTAAGGCAATCACACGAGCAGTACTTC.